The rows below give T cell receptor beta chains drawn from one sample of a study of cytomegalovirus exposure and HLA in healthy donors. TCRdb's table, derived via immunoSEQ multiplex PCR, lists solely in-frame clones and lacks some. The data hold some 150,000 clones, with 75% to 85% observed a single time. Sequenced: PBMCs. Receptors originate from a human donor in good health. CDR3s include the opening cysteine and the closing phenylalanine or tryptophan. Fields, in order: J gene, D gene, V gene, clone size, CDR3 DNA, CDR3 protein. The D gene is left open where the match is weak. Clone size is not always given. Where it is, it says once, few, many or a class for expanded clones.

>TRBJ2-1|TRBD2|TRBV7-2|.
TGTGCCAGCAGCTTAGGTGGACTAGCGGGGCCCCGCTACAATGAGCAGTTCTTC
CASSLGGLAGPRYNEQFF
>TRBJ1-4|TRBD1|TRBV30|.
TGTGCCTGGAGTCGGACAGGGAATAATGAAAAACTGTTTTTT
CAWSRTGNNEKLFF
>TRBJ2-1|TRBD2|TRBV19|.
TGTGCCAGTAGTCCCCATCGTTCAGCGGGGGGTGTCGATGAGCAGTTCTTC
CASSPHRSAGGVDEQFF
>TRBJ2-3|TRBD2|TRBV4-1|.
TGCGCCAGCAGCCAAGAAAGCCTAGCGGGCACAGATACGCAGTATTTT
CASSQESLAGTDTQYF
>TRBJ1-2|.|TRBV6-1|.
TGTGCCAGTGCCCGGGGGGTAGGTGGCTACACCTTC
CASARGVGGYTF
>TRBJ1-1|TRBD1|TRBV19|.
TGTGCCACCGAGGGGGGACAGGGTGTCAAAGTCGCTGAAGCTTTCTTT
CATEGGQGVKVAEAFF
>TRBJ2-3|TRBD1|TRBV7-7|.
TGTGCCAGCAGTTCTGACTCAGGGGGCGCGTTCACAGATACGCAGTATTTT
CASSSDSGGAFTDTQYF
>TRBJ2-5|TRBD2|TRBV25-1|.
TGTGCCAGCAGTGAATTCACTAGCGGGAGGGGAGAAGAGACCCAGTACTTC
CASSEFTSGRGEETQYF
>TRBJ2-7|TRBD2|TRBV27|.
TGTGCCAGCAGGATCCGGGGACTAGCGGCTCCCTCCTACGAGCAGTACTTC
CASRIRGLAAPSYEQYF
>TRBJ1-1|.|TRBV5-1|.
TGCGCCAGCAGCTTGAGTCTGGGGGCCAACACTGAAGCTTTCTTT
CASSLSLGANTEAFF
>TRBJ1-2|TRBD1|TRBV6-5|.
TGTGCCAGCAGTTCCTCCACAGGGGGCGCGTATGGCTACACCTTC
CASSSSTGGAYGYTF
>TRBJ1-2|TRBD1|TRBV2|.
TGTGCCAGCAGTATTGGACAGGGGATTAACTATGGCTACACCTTC
CASSIGQGINYGYTF
>TRBJ2-5|.|TRBV5-1|.
TGCGCCAGCAGCCTCTGGGGGCGGGGGTCCATCCAAGAGACCCAGTACTTC
CASSLWGRGSIQETQYF
>TRBJ2-7|TRBD1|TRBV11-2|few
TGTGCCAGCAGCTTAAAGTTGAGTTACGGGACAGCGATCTACGAGCAGTACTTC
CASSLKLSYGTAIYEQYF
>TRBJ2-3|.|TRBV5-6|.
TGTGCCAGCAGAATGAGGGGGACAGATACGCAGTATTTT
CASRMRGTDTQYF
>TRBJ2-7|.|TRBV18|.
TGTGCCAGCTCACAAACCCGGGAAAGACGACCAGCCTACGAGCAGTACTTC
CASSQTRERRPAYEQYF
>TRBJ1-2|.|TRBV12-5|.
TGTGCTAGTGGTTTGGGCGGGATTGGCTACACCTTC
CASGLGGIGYTF
>TRBJ2-2|TRBD1|TRBV7-2|.
TGTGCCAGCAGCTTAACGGGGACAGGGGTCACCGGGGAGCTGTTTTTT
CASSLTGTGVTGELFF
>TRBJ2-5|TRBD2|TRBV19|.
TGTGCCAGTAGTACCCAGCGGGGGGCGACCCAAGAGACCCAGTACTTC
CASSTQRGATQETQYF
>TRBJ1-1|TRBD1|TRBV27|once
TGTGCCAGCAGTTTCCAGGGGGGAGCTGAAGCTTTCTTT
CASSFQGGAEAFF
>TRBJ2-4|TRBD1|TRBV28|.
TGTGCCAGCAGTTTACAGGGACAGGGGGCTGCCAAAAACATTCAGTACTTC
CASSLQGQGAAKNIQYF
>TRBJ1-4|.|TRBV7-6|.
TGTGCCAGCAGCTTAAGCTCAACTAATGAAAAACTGTTTTTT
CASSLSSTNEKLFF
>TRBJ2-5|TRBD2|TRBV7-6|.
TGTGCCAGCAGCTTACTAGCGGGGGGGCCACAAGAGACCCAGTACTTC
CASSLLAGGPQETQYF
>TRBJ2-1|TRBD2|TRBV19|.
TGTGCCAGTAGTATCTGGACTAGCGGCCTCTCAGAAGAGCAGTTCTTC
CASSIWTSGLSEEQFF
>TRBJ2-1|TRBD2|TRBV7-2|.
TGTGCCAGCAGCCCCAGGGGGGGCGGGGGGGCCAATGAGCAGTTCTTC
CASSPRGGGGANEQFF
>TRBJ2-1|.|TRBV7-2|once
TGTGCCAGCAGCTTATTGGCCCGCAATGAGCAGTTCTTC
CASSLLARNEQFF
>TRBJ2-1|.|TRBV30|.
TGTGCCTGGACCAGGACTGCCAATGAGCAGTTCTTC
CAWTRTANEQFF
>TRBJ2-7|TRBD1|TRBV19|.
TGTGCCAGTAGCGGGACAGCCTACGAGCAGTACTTC
CASSGTAYEQYF
>TRBJ2-6|.|TRBV19|.
TGTGCCAGTAGTACGTCGGGGTTCACTGGGGCCAACGTCCTGACTTTC
CASSTSGFTGANVLTF
>TRBJ1-5|.|TRBV7-8|once
TGTGCCAGCAGCCGAGCACAGACTAGCAATCAGCCCCAGCATTTT
CASSRAQTSNQPQHF
>TRBJ2-7|.|TRBV21-1|.
TGTGCCAGCGGACCCGGGACAGTCCACGAGCAGTACTTC
CASGPGTVHEQYF
>TRBJ2-6|TRBD2|TRBV27|.
TGTGCCAGCAGGCTAGCGGCTGGGGCCAACGTCCTGACTTTC
CASRLAAGANVLTF
>TRBJ2-7|.|TRBV5-4|.
TGTGCCAGCAGCTTCTATGGGGGCCCTTACGAGCAGTACTTC
CASSFYGGPYEQYF
>TRBJ2-3|TRBD2|TRBV19|.
TGTGCCAGCAAACTAGCGGGGGGAACAGATACGCAGTATTTT
CASKLAGGTDTQYF
>TRBJ1-1|.|TRBV7-2|once
TGTGCCAGCAGCTTTTCCGGGTATGGGACTGAAGCTTTCTTT
CASSFSGYGTEAFF
>TRBJ1-2|.|TRBV7-9|.
TGTGCCAGCAGCTTAGTTTGGAGGGACACCTTC
CASSLVWRDTF
>TRBJ2-7|TRBD2|TRBV27|.
TGTGCCAGCAGTTTAGCGTCCAGCGGGAGTAGTGAGCAGTACTTC
CASSLASSGSSEQYF
>TRBJ2-1|TRBD2|TRBV7-9|.
TGTGCCAGCAGCTTATCTTCGGGCGGGAGGGCCTACAATGAGCAGTTCTTC
CASSLSSGGRAYNEQFF
>TRBJ2-1|TRBD1|TRBV5-6|.
TGTGCCAGCAGCGACAGGGGCAGACATGAGCAGTTCTTC
CASSDRGRHEQFF
>TRBJ1-2|TRBD1|TRBV28|.
TGTGCCAGCAGACCGACCGGGACAGGGAATAATCGTACCTTC
CASRPTGTGNNRTF
>TRBJ2-2|.|TRBV6-5|.
TGTGCCAGCAGTTACGGGCGGGAGAACACCGGGGAGCTGTTTTTT
CASSYGRENTGELFF
>TRBJ1-2|.|TRBV6-1|.
TGTGCCAGCAGTGTCGAGGGGGTTGGCTATGGCTACCCCTTC
CASSVEGVGYGYPF
>TRBJ1-1|.|TRBV7-9|.
TGTGCCAGCAGCTCCCGCGGCGCCTTGAACACTGAAGCTTTCTTT
CASSSRGALNTEAFF
>TRBJ2-3|TRBD2|TRBV7-3|.
TGTGCCAGCAGCGTCGGACTAGCATCAGATACGCAGTATTTT
CASSVGLASDTQYF
>TRBJ2-2|TRBD1|TRBV5-1|.
TGCGCCAGCAGCTTGCCCAGGGACAGCGTTTCCACCGGGGAGCTGTTTTTT
CASSLPRDSVSTGELFF
>TRBJ1-2|TRBD1|TRBV6-5|.
TGTGCCAGCAGTTCCGGGACAGGGGGAGGCTACACCTTC
CASSSGTGGGYTF
>TRBJ1-1|.|TRBV6-4|.
TGTGCCAGCAGTGCCGGACAGAACACTGAAGCTTTCTTT
CASSAGQNTEAFF
>TRBJ2-1|TRBD2|TRBV5-1|.
TGCGCCAGCAGCTTGGCGGGAGGGGTTGGGGGGGACAATGAGCAGTTCTTC
CASSLAGGVGGDNEQFF
>TRBJ2-4|.|TRBV5-4|.
TGTGCCAGCAGCTTGGCCGGGGGGCTCGCCAAAAACATTCAGTACTTC
CASSLAGGLAKNIQYF
>TRBJ2-7|.|TRBV5-6|once
TGTGCCAGCAGCTTTACAGGACGCACCTACGAGCAGTACTTC
CASSFTGRTYEQYF
>TRBJ1-1|.|TRBV10-2|few
TGCGCCAGCAGTGAGTCTCAGGGAGGAGCTTTCTTT
CASSESQGGAFF
>TRBJ1-1|.|TRBV6-1|.
TGTGCCAGCAGGGTTTACAGGGACACTGAAGCTTTCTTT
CASRVYRDTEAFF
>TRBJ2-4|.|TRBV13|.
TGTGCCAGCAGCTTAAGAGTCGGGTTTCAAAACATTCAGTACTTC
CASSLRVGFQNIQYF
>TRBJ2-7|TRBD1|TRBV14|.
TGTGCCAGCAGCCTCTATAGGGACAGGGCCTACGAGCAGTACTTC
CASSLYRDRAYEQYF
>TRBJ2-2|.|TRBV19|.
TGTGCCAGTATCGGGAACACCGGGGAGCTGTTTTTT
CASIGNTGELFF